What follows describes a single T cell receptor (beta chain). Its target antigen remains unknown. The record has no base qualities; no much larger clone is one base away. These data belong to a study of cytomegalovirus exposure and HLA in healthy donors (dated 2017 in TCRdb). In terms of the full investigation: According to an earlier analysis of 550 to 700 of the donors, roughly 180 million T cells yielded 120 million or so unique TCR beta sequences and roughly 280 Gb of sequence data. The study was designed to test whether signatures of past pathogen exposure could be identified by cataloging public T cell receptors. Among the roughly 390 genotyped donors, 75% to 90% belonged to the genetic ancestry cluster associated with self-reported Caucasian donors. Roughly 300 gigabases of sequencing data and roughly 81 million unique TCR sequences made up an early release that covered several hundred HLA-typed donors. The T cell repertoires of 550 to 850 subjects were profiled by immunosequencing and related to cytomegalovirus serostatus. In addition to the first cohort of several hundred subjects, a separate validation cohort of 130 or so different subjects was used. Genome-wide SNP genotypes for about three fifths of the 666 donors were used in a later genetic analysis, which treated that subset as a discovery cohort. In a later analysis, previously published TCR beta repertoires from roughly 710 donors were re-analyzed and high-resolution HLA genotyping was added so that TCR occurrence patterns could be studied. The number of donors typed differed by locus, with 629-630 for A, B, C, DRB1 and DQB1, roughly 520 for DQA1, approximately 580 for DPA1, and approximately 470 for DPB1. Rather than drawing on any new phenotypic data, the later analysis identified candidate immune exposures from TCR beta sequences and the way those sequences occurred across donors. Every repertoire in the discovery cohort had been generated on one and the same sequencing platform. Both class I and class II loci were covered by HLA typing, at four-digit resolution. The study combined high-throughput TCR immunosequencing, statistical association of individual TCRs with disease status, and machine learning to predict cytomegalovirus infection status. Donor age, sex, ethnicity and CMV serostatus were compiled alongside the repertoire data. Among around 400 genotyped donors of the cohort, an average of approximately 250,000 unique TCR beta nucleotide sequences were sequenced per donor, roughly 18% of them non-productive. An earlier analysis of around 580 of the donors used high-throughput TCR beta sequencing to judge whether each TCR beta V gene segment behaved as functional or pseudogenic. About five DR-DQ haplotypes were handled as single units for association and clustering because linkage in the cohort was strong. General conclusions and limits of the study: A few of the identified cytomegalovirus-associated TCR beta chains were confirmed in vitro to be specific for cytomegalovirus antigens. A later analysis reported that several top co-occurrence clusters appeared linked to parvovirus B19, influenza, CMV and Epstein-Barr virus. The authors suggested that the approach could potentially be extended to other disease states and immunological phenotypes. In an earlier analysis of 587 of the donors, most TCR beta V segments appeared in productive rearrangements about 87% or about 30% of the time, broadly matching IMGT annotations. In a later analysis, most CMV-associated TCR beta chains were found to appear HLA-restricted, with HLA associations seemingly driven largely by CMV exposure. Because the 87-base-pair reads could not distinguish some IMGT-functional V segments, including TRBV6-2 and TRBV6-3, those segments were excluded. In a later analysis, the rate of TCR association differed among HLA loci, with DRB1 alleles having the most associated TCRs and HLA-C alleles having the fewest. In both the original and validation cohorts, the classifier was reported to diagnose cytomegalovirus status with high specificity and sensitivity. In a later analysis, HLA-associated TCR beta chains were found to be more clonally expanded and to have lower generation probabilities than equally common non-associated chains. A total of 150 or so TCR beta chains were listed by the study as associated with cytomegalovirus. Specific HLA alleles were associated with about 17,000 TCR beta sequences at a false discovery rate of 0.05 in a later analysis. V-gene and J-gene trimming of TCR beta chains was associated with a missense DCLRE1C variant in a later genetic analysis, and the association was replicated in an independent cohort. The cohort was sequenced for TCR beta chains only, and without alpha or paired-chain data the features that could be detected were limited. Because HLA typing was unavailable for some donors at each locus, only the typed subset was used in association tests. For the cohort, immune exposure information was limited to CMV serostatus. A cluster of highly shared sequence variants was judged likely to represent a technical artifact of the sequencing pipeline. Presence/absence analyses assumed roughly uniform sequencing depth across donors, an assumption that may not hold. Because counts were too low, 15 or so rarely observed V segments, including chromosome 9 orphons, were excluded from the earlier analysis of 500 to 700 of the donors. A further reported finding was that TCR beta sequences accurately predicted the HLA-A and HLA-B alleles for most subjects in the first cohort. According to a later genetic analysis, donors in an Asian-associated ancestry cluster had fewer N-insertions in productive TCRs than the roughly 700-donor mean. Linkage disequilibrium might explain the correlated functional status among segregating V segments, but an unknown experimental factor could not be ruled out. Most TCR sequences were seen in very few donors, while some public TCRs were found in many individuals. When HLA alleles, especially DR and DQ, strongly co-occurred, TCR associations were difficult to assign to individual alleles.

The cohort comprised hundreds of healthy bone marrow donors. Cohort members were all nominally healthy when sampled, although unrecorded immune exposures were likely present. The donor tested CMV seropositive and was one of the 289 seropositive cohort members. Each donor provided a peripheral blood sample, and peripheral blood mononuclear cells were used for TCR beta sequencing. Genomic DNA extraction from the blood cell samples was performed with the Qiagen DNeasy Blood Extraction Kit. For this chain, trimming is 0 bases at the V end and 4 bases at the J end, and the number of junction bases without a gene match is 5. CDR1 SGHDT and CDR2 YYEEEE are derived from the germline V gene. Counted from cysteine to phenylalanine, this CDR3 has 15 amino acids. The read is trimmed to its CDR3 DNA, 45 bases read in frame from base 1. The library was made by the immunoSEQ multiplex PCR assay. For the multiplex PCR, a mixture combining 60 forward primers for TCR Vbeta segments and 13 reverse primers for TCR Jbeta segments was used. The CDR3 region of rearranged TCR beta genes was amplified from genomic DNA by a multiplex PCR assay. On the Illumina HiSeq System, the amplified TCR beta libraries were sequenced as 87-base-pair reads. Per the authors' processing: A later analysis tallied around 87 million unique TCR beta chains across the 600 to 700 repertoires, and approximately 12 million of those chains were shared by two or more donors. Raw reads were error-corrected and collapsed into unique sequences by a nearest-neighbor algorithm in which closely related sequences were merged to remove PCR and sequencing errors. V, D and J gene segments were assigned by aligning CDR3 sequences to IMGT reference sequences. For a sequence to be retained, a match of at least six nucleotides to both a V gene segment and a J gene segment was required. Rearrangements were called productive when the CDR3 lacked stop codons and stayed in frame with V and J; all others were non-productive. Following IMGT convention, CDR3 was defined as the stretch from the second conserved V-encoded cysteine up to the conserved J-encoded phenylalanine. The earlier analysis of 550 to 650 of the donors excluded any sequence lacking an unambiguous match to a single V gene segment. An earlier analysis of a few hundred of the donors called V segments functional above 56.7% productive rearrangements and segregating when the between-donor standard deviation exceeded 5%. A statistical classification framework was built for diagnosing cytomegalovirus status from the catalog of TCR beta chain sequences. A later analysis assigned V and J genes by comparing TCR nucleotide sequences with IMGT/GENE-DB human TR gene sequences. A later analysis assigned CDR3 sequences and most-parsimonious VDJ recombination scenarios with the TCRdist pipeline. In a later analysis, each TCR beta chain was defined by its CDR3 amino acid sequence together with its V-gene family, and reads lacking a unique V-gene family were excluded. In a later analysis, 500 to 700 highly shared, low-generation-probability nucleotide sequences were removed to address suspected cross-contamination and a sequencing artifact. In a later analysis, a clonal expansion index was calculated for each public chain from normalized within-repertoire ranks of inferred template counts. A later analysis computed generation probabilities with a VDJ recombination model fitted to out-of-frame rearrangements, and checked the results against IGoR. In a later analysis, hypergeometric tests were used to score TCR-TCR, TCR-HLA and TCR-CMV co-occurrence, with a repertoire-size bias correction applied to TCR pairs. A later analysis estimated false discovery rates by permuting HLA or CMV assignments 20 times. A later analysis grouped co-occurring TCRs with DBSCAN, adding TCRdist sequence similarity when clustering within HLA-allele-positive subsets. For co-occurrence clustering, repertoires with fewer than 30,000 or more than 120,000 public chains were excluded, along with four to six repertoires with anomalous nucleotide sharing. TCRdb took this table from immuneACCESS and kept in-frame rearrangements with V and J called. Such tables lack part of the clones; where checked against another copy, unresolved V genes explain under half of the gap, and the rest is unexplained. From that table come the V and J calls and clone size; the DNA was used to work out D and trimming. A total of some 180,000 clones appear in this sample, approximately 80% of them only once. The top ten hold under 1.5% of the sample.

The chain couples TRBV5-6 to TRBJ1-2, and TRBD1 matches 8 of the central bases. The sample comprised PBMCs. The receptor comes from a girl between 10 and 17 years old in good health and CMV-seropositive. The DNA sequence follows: TGTGCCAGCAGCTTGGGACAGGGGAGGCTCTATGGCTACACCTTC. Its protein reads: CASSLGQGRLYGYTF.